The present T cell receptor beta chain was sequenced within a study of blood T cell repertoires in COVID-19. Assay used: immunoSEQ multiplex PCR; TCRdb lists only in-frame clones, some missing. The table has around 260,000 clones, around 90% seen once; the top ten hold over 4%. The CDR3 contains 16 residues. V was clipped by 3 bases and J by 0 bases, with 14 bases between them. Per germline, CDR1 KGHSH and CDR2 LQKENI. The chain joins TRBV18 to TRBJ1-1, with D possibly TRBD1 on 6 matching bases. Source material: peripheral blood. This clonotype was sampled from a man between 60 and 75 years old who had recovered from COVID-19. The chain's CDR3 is CASSPGAGTMNTEAFF. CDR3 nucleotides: TGTGCCAGCTCACCGGGGGCAGGGACCATGAACACTGAAGCTTTCTTT.